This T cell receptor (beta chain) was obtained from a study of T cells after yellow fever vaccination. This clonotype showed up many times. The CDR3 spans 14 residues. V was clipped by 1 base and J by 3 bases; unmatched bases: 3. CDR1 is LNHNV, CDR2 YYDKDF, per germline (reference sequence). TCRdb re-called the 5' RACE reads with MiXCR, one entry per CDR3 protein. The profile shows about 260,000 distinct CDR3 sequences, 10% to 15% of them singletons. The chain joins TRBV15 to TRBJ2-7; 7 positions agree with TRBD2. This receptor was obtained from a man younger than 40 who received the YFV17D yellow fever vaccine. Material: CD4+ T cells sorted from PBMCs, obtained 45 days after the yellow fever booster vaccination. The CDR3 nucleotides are TGTGCCACCAGCAGAGCGCGGGAGAACTACGAGCAGTACTTC. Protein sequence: CATSRARENYEQYF.